The TCR beta chain under discussion was sequenced for a study of T-cell reconstitution after alpha-beta-depleted transplantation in children. Trimming removed 4 bases at V and 4 bases at J, with 16 bases between. The CDR3 contains 15 residues. CDR1 is LGHDT, CDR2 YNNKEL, per germline (reference sequence). This clonotype was observed at least ten times. Unique molecular identifiers were incorporated during preparation of the TCRbeta library. TCRdb re-analysed the PCR reads in MiXCR, keeping a single row per CDR3 protein. Of 670,000 or so distinct CDR3 sequences detected, around 13% appear once; the ten largest clones hold roughly 0.84%.

The chain uses TRBV3-1 and TRBJ1-2, with D possibly TRBD1 on 6 matching bases. The sequences come from PBMCs, collected before TCRalphabeta/CD19-depleted stem cell transplant. The receptor comes from a girl aged 2 to 10 with congenital amegakaryocytic thrombocytopenia, due to receive a stem cell transplant. The chain's CDR3 is CASSPSQGAGYGYTF. CDR3 bases: TGTGCCAGCAGCCCATCACAGGGCGCGGGCTATGGCTACACCTTC.